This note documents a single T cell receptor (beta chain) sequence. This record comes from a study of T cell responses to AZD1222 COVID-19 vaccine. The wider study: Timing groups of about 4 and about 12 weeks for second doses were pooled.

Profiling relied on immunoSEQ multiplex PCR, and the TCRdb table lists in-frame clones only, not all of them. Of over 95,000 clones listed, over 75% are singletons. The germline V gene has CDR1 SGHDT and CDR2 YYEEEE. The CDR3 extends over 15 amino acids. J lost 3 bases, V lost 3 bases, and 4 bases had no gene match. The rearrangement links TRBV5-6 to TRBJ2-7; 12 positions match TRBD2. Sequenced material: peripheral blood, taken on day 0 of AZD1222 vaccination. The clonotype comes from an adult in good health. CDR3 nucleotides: TGTGCCAGCAGCTGGCCGGGACTAGCGGGCTACGAGCAGTACTTC. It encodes CASSWPGLAGYEQYF.